The text below deals with one T cell receptor beta chain. The clone's antigen remains unknown. Within one base of it there is no much larger clone, and no base qualities were kept. Genomic DNA was isolated from the sorted cells so that the TCRbeta CDR3 region could be sequenced. TCRbeta CDR3 regions were sequenced using the immunoSEQ Assay. Held by TCRdb, this immuneACCESS table contains in-frame sequences only and omits some clones. Under half of the omission traces to an unresolved V gene where checked; the cause of the rest is unknown. The sample records 100,000 to 150,000 clones, just under 95% of which are singletons. Less than 0.2% of the sample lies in the top ten. This entry belongs to a study of OX40 agonist ivuxolimab in advanced cancers. General notes on the study: The costimulatory receptor OX40 (CD134) was targeted by ivuxolimab, a fully human IgG2 agonistic monoclonal antibody. Three dose-escalation patients achieved partial responses, one with hepatocellular carcinoma and two with cutaneous melanoma. Peripheral TCRbeta sequencing aimed to test whether ivuxolimab altered TCR sequence diversity and caused clonal T-cell expansion. Of the approximately 50 patients in dose escalation, 19 had hepatocellular carcinoma, around 15 had melanoma, 9 had renal cell carcinoma and 9 had head and neck cancer. The monotherapy dose-escalation portion (N ≈ 57 patients) of the phase I ivuxolimab trial is reported in the paper. Intravenous ivuxolimab was administered to patients every 2 weeks at six dose levels: 0.01, 0.1, 0.3, 1.5, 3 and 10 mg/kg. In the dose-escalation cohort, around four fifths of patients were male, and the mean age was roughly 60 years, with a range of about 23 to 80. Prior anti-PD-1, anti-PD-L1 or anti-CTLA-4 therapy was permitted, and approximately 40% of dose-escalation patients had received checkpoint inhibitors.

The paper's findings and limits, for the study overall: After ivuxolimab, expanded clones were on average more numerous among CD8+ T cells than among CD4+ T cells. Antigen specificity was not determined for the clonally expanded peripheral T cells. At doses of 0.1 to 3.0 mg/kg, clonal expansion of both CD4+ and CD8+ T cells in blood was seen between baseline and week 6. Low levels of normalized T-cell clonal expansion were also seen in some patients who did not respond. Partial responders in the 0.1-3.0 mg/kg groups had among the lowest normalized peripheral clonal expansion, especially among CD8+ T cells.

Patients with a history of autoimmune disease or receiving systemic immunosuppression were excluded from the trial. Peripheral blood for TCR sequencing was collected from all dose cohorts at baseline, on cycle 4 day 1, and on cycle 7 day 1. Samples were obtained from an open-label, multicenter, first-in-human phase I dose-escalation trial of ivuxolimab. The trial enrolled adults with locally advanced or metastatic head and neck squamous cell, hepatocellular, melanoma or renal cell carcinoma. Before TCR sequencing, CD4+ T cells and CD8+ T cells from peripheral blood were sorted into separate populations. Trimming takes 3 bases from V and 0 bases from J, and the germline ends sit 8 bases apart. CDR1 SGHAT and CDR2 FQNNGV were looked up in the germline V gene. Taken from cysteine to phenylalanine, the CDR3 has 14 residues. Kept here is only the CDR3 DNA, which spans 42 bases and is read in frame from base 1.

This specimen was CD4+ or CD8+ T cells sorted from blood, taken in a trial of the OX40 agonist ivuxolimab. The V gene is TRBV11-2 and the J gene is TRBJ2-5; the D gene remains uncertain. This sequence originates from an adult with an advanced solid tumor such as melanoma, head and neck, liver or kidney cancer. The nucleotide sequence reads as follows: TGTGCCAGCAGCTTCAAACAAAACCAAGAGACCCAGTACTTC. This encodes CASSFKQNQETQYF.